The T cell receptor beta chain under discussion was sequenced for a study of T cell repertoires in cytomegalovirus infection. General study findings and limits: Carriage of CMV together with the relevant HLA was identifiable through cumulative public TCR beta family frequency. Ex vivo, HLA-C-restricted CMV-specific TCR beta clonotypes prevailed over the rest of the response.

The CDR3 sequence is 15 residues long. Germline V gene data show CDR1 as SGHAT and CDR2 as FQNNGV. The V and J ends lost 4 bases and 10 bases, in that order; junction bases with no gene match: 8. Worth noting for this clonotype: What it binds is unknown.

In TCRdb, the reads were re-called with MiXCR into one record per CDR3 protein. Here the sample spans about 180,000 distinct CDR3 sequences, about a fifth being singletons. This chain joins TRBV11-2 and TRBJ2-1, with 12 bases aligning to TRBD2. The starting material was CD8+ T cells from cultured PBMCs, obtained from culture after CMV antigen stimulation. The receptor's source is a human donor in good health (CMV status not recorded). Some clones in this sample may be carry-over from other donors' samples. In DNA form, the CDR3 reads TGTGCCAGCAGCTCAGATCTCGGACTAGCGGGGGAGCAGTTCTTC. Protein sequence: CASSSDLGLAGEQFF.